The 21 T cell receptor beta chains below all came from one sample that was sequenced in a study of T cells expressing NK-cell markers. TCRdb re-called the 5' RACE reads, yielding one record per CDR3 amino acid sequence without DNA. This table holds roughly 180,000 distinct CDR3 sequences. Sequencing input: blood T cells: a sorted CD56 or NKG2C T cell subset, CD4+ or CD8+ T cells, or bulk PBMC T cells (not recorded which). The receptors were sampled from a woman aged 18 to 75 in good health.

This chain joins TRBV5-1 and TRBJ2-3. CDR1 is SGHRS, CDR2 YFSETQ, per germline. The CDR3 consists of 15 residues. The CDR3 protein is CASSWRSADTDTQYF.

The chain combines TRBV5-1 with TRBJ2-7. This CDR3 comprises 12 residues. Germline V CDR1 and CDR2: SGHRS, YFSETQ. The CDR3 here is CASSLGAGEQYF.

The rearrangement uses TRBV4-1 and TRBJ2-2; TCRdb names TRBD1, which stays unverified in the absence of DNA. Germline CDR1 is MGHRA and CDR2 is YSYEKL. The CDR3 consists of 17 residues. The CDR3 protein is CASSHTRDRGNTGELFF.

This sequence joins TRBV4-2 and TRBJ2-2; the TCRdb D gene call, TRBD2, has no DNA to confirm it. The CDR3 totals 18 residues. Germline CDR1 LGHNA, CDR2 YNFKEQ. CDR3 loop: CASSRASFSGSNTGELFF.

The chain has TRBV6-1 and TRBJ1-6; TCRdb calls TRBD1, which cannot be checked without DNA. Germline loops: CDR1 MNHNS, CDR2 SASEGT. The CDR3 runs to 16 residues. The CDR3 spells CASSEHQDSRNSPLHF.

This chain joins TRBV3-1 and TRBJ2-2. The CDR3 has 13 residues. Germline values: CDR1 LGHDT, CDR2 YNNKEL (reference sequence). CDR3 in amino acids: CASSQVTTGELFF.

The chain links TRBV9 to TRBJ2-1; absent DNA, TCRdb's TRBD2 call cannot be checked. This CDR3 has 16 residues. CDR1 and CDR2 from the germline V gene are SGDLS and YYNGEE. CDR3 residues: CASSLYLAGTYNEQFF.

The chain links TRBV6-5 to TRBJ2-6. Germline CDR1 reads MNHEY; CDR2 reads SVGAGI. The CDR3 runs to 14 residues. CDR3 residues: CASSYSGGANVLTF.

This chain uses TRBV24-1 with TRBJ1-5. The CDR3 covers 13 residues. The germline V gene has CDR1 KGHDR and CDR2 SFDVKD. The CDR3 reads CATSDQPDKPQHF.

The V and J genes are TRBV27 and TRBJ2-7. The germline gives CDR1 MNHEY, CDR2 SMNVEV (reference sequence). The CDR3 consists of 13 residues. CDR3 residues: CASSLDGDYEQYF.

CDR3 loop: CASSPGGVQETQYF. The chain joins TRBV11-3 to TRBJ2-5; lacking DNA, the TRBD1 call made by TCRdb goes unchecked. This CDR3 region has 14 residues. Germline V lookup: CDR1 SGHNT, CDR2 YENEEA.

The rearrangement joins TRBV12-3 or TRBV12-4 to TRBJ2-1; with no DNA, the TCRdb D assignment of TRBD1 cannot be verified. The CDR3 covers 14 residues. This CDR3 is CASRGQTSYNEQFF.

The V and J genes are TRBV19 and TRBJ1-6; the D call of TRBD1 rests on TCRdb alone, since no DNA is present to check it. CDR3 size: 15 residues. CDR1 LNHDA and CDR2 SQIVND come from the germline V gene (reference sequence). CDR3 amino acids: CASNTGGVRYSPLHF.

This chain joins TRBV7-9 and TRBJ1-1; TCRdb names TRBD1, which stays unverified in the absence of DNA. This CDR3 region has 17 residues. The germline CDR1 and CDR2 sequences are SEHNR and FQNEAQ (reference sequence). This CDR3 reads CASSRGTGGAGDTEAFF.

Here the CDR3 reads CASSTGSSPLHF. The V gene is TRBV2, the J gene TRBJ1-6. CDR3 length equals 12 residues. Germline CDR1 and CDR2: SNHLY and FYNNEI.

The chain has TRBV3-1 and TRBJ1-5; TCRdb gives TRBD1 as the D gene, but with no DNA this cannot be confirmed. This CDR3 has 14 amino acids. CDR1 is LGHDT and CDR2 is YNNKEL in the germline V gene (reference sequence). The CDR3 is CASSQDGGRQPQHF. Full variable domain (outside the CDR3, taken from reference TRBV3-1 and TRBJ1-5): DTAVSQTPKYLVTQMGNDKSIKCEQNLGHDTMYWYKQDSKKFLKIMFSYNNKELIINETVPNRFSPKSPDKAHLNLHINSLELGDSAVYFCASSQDGGRQPQHFGDGTRLSIL.

The genes are TRBV12-3 or TRBV12-4 and TRBJ1-2. CDR3 length: 12 amino acids. The CDR3 here is CASSYGDYGYTF.

The chain has TRBV6-5 and TRBJ1-2; the TRBD1 assignment by TCRdb is unverifiable without DNA. Germline V gene lookup returns CDR1 MNHEY and CDR2 SVGAGI. The CDR3 covers 13 residues. Here the CDR3 reads CASSYTAGRGYTF.

The CDR3 loop reads CASSSDWNQPQHF. The rearrangement links TRBV19 to TRBJ1-5. CDR1 and CDR2 (germline): LNHDA, SQIVND (reference sequence). The CDR3 is 13 residues long.

The gene calls are TRBV12-3 or TRBV12-4 and TRBJ2-2; with no DNA, the TCRdb D assignment of TRBD2 cannot be verified. CDR3 length equals 16 residues. The CDR3 loop reads CASSPGLYPNTGELFF.

The rearrangement joins TRBV30 to TRBJ2-2; the TRBD2 assignment by TCRdb is unverifiable without DNA. CDR3 length: 14 residues. Germline V lookup: CDR1 GTSNPN, CDR2 SVGIG (reference sequence). The chain's CDR3 is CAWSVGGAPGELFF.